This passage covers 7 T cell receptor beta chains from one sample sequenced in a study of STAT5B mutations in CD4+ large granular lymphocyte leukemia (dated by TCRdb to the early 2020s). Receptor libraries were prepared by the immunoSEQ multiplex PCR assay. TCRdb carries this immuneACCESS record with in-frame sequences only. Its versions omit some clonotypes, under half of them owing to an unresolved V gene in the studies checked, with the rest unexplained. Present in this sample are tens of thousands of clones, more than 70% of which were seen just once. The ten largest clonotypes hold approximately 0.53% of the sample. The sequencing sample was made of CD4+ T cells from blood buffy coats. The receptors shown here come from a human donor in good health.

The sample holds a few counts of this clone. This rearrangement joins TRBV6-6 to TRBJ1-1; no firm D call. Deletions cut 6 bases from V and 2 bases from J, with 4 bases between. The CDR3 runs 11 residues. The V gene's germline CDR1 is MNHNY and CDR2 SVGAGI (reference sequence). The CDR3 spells CASRVNTEAFF. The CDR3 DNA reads TGTGCCAGCAGAGTTAACACTGAAGCTTTCTTT.

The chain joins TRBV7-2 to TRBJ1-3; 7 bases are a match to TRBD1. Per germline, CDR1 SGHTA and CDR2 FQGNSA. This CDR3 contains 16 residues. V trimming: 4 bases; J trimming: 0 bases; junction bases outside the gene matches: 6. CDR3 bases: TGTGCCAGCAGCTCAGGGACAGTGGACTCTGGAAACACCATATATTTT. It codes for CASSSGTVDSGNTIYF.

CDR3 nucleotides: TGTGCCAGCAGAGACTCCCTCGGGGACGCCTACGAGCAGTACTTC. This sequence encodes CASRDSLGDAYEQYF. V usage is TRBV25-1 and J usage is TRBJ2-7; D assignment may be TRBD1 or TRBD2 (5 bases each). From germline, CDR1 is MGHDK and CDR2 SYGVNS. V was clipped by 6 bases and J by 2 bases, with 17 bases between them. CDR3 length: 15 amino acids.

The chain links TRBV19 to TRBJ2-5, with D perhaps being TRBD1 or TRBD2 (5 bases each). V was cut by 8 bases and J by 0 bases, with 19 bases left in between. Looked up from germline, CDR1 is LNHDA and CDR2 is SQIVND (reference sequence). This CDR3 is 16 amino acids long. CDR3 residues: CASGDGARTYQETQYF. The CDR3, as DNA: TGTGCCAGTGGCGACGGGGCACGCACGTACCAAGAGACCCAGTACTTC.

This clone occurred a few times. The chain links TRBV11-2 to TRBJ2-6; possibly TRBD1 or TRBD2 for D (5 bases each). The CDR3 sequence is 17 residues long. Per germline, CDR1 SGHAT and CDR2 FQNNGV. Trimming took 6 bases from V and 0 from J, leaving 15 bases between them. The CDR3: CASRRPGRSSGANVLTF. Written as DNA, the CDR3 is TGTGCCAGCAGGCGACCGGGACGGAGCTCTGGGGCCAACGTCCTGACTTTC.

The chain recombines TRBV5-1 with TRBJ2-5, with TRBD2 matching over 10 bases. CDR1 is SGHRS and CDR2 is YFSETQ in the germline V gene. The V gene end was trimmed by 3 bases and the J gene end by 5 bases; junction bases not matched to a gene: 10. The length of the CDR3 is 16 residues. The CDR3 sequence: CASSSASGGERETQYF. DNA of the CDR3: TGCGCCAGCAGCTCAGCTAGCGGGGGAGAGAGGGAGACCCAGTACTTC.

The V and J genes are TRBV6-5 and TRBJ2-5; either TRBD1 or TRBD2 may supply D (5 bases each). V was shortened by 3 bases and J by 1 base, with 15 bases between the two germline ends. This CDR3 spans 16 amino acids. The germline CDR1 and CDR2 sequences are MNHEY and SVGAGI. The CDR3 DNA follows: TGTGCCAGCAGTTATCGGGGAGACAGCCCCCAAGAGACCCAGTACTTC. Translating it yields CASSYRGDSPQETQYF.